These 28 T cell receptor beta chains share one sample of origin, sequenced in a study of T cells in Graves' hyperthyroidism and ophthalmopathy. Using RNA transcripts as the source, TCR beta CDR3 regions were amplified. With the HTBI primer set, the TCR CDR3 went through a first round of RT-PCR. MiXCR was run by TCRdb on the multiplex PCR reads, yielding one entry per CDR3 protein. The repertoire holds under 400,000 distinct CDR3 sequences, with around 14% as singletons. The sequencing input was blood. The receptors originated from a woman in her sixties with Graves' hyperthyroidism.

The rearrangement uses TRBV6-1 and TRBJ2-7, with D perhaps given as TRBD1 or TRBD2 (5 bases each). The CDR3 contains 14 residues. Germline CDR1 MNHNS, CDR2 SASEGT. With 6 bases removed from V and 4 bases from J, the gap between germline ends came to 16 bases. CDR3 amino acids: CASRATGTNYEQYF. Here the CDR3 DNA reads TGTGCCAGCAGAGCAACCGGGACGAATTACGAGCAGTACTTC.

The V and J genes are TRBV7-9 and TRBJ1-3; the D is unclear. Trimming removed 5 bases from V and 0 bases from J, with 11 bases in between. This CDR3 has 15 amino acids. Germline values: CDR1 SEHNR, CDR2 FQNEAQ (reference sequence). The CDR3 DNA reads TGTGCCAGCAGCATTATCAACAACTCTGGAAACACCATATATTTT. Translated, it gives CASSIINNSGNTIYF. The complete variable domain, with remaining parts taken from reference TRBV7-9 and TRBJ1-3, reads DTGVSQNPRHKITKRGQNVTFRCDPISEHNRLYWYRQTLGQGPEFLTYFQNEAQLEKSRLLSDRFSAERPKGSFSTLEIQRTEQGDSAMYLCASSIINNSGNTIYFGEGSWLTVV.

In its sample, this clonotype was seen once. This chain connects TRBV20-1 to TRBJ1-2; tentatively, D is TRBD1 (6 bases). Deletions cut 6 bases from V and 8 bases from J, with 7 bases between. The CDR3 has 9 residues. Germline assignment: CDR1 DFQATT and CDR2 SNEGSKA (reference sequence). The CDR3 is CSAGGGYTF. As DNA, the CDR3 is TGCAGTGCAGGGGGAGGCTACACCTTC.

V usage is TRBV19 and J usage is TRBJ2-3, with TRBD2 matching 11 bases. The CDR3 totals 16 residues. Germline V lookup: CDR1 LNHDA, CDR2 SQIVND (reference sequence). Trimming took 10 bases from V and 4 from J; bases not matched to a gene: 13. CDR3 DNA sequence: TGTGCCACAGGTTGGGTTAGCGGGAGGGCGGCAGATACGCAGTATTTT. This translates into CATGWVSGRAADTQYF.

This clonotype was picked up a small number of times. V gene TRBV25-1 combines with J gene TRBJ2-7; 16 bases are a match to TRBD2. CDR1 MGHDK and CDR2 SYGVNS come from the germline V gene. The CDR3 totals 20 residues. Trimming took 11 bases from V and 5 from J; bases not matched to a gene: 24. The CDR3: CAEIREAGTSGRAWYHEQYF. Written as DNA, the CDR3 is TGTGCCGAGATCAGGGAAGCCGGGACTAGCGGGAGGGCCTGGTACCACGAGCAGTACTTC.

This clonotype has a handful of counts. V is TRBV18 and J is TRBJ2-2; 11 bases agree with TRBD2. Looked up from germline, CDR1 is KGHSH and CDR2 is LQKENI. The CDR3 sequence is 16 residues long. With 1 base clipped from V and 6 bases from J, the junction kept 4 bases outside the gene matches. The DNA for the CDR3 is TGTGCCAGCTCACCACTGACTAGCGGGACTGCCGGGGAGCTGTTTTTT. Amino acid sequence: CASSPLTSGTAGELFF. The complete variable domain, with remaining parts taken from reference TRBV18 and TRBJ2-2, reads NAGVMQNPRHLVRRRGQEARLRCSPMKGHSHVYWYRQLPEEGLKFMVYLQKENIIDESGMPKERFSAEFPKEGPSILRIQQVVRGDSAAYFCASSPLTSGTAGELFFGEGSRLTVL.

The chain employs TRBV2 and TRBJ1-2, with a weak D call TRBD1 (5 bases). This CDR3 contains 13 residues. The germline V gene encodes CDR1 SNHLY and CDR2 FYNNEI. With 3 bases removed from V and 4 bases from J, the gap between germline ends came to 9 bases. The CDR3: CASSDRGTYGYTF. Written as DNA, the CDR3 is TGTGCCAGCAGTGACCGAGGGACCTATGGCTACACCTTC.

This clonotype was counted at least ten times. The gene calls are TRBV12-3 or TRBV12-4 and TRBJ2-2; D perhaps matches TRBD2 (6 bases). The CDR3 consists of 15 residues. Trimming took off 5 bases at V and 5 bases at J, with 15 bases between the two ends. CDR3 sequence reads: CASSPGGPGTGELFF. For the CDR3, the DNA is TGTGCCAGCAGTCCCGGAGGGCCGGGTACCGGGGAGCTGTTTTTT.

This clonotype appeared many times. This rearrangement joins TRBV7-8 to TRBJ2-5; possible D gene TRBD1, 6 bases. Germline CDR1 and CDR2: SGHVS and FQNEAQ. The CDR3 is made up of 13 amino acids. V lost 8 bases and J 5 bases, leaving 15 bases between the germline ends. CDR3 bases: TGTGCCAGCCAGGAAGACAGGCAGGAGACCCAGTACTTC. Protein sequence: CASQEDRQETQYF.

The genes are TRBV10-2 and TRBJ2-5, with D maybe TRBD1 (5 bases). Trimming removed 3 bases at V and 6 bases at J, with 11 bases between. Germline CDR1 is WSHSY and CDR2 is SAAADI. The CDR3 has 13 amino acids. The CDR3 DNA reads as TGCGCCAGCAGTGAAATCCCAGGGCAGACCCAGTACTTC. Its translation: CASSEIPGQTQYF.

The J gene is TRBJ2-7, the V gene TRBV4-1; 11 positions agree with TRBD1. The CDR3 contains 16 residues. Germline V lookup: CDR1 MGHRA, CDR2 YSYEKL. With 1 base clipped from V and 1 base from J, the junction kept 3 bases outside the gene matches. The CDR3 loop is CASSQGTGGISYEQYF. The CDR3 coding sequence is TGCGCCAGCAGCCAAGGGACAGGGGGCATTTCCTACGAGCAGTACTTC.

The genes are TRBV11-2 and TRBJ2-7; 9 nucleotides agree with TRBD2. The CDR3 sequence is 15 residues long. Germline V CDR1 and CDR2: SGHAT, FQNNGV. Trimming took 1 base from V and 3 from J; bases not matched to a gene: 4. In nucleotides, the CDR3 is TGTGCCAGCAGCTTAGTTGCGGGAGGGCACTACGAGCAGTACTTC. Its translation: CASSLVAGGHYEQYF.

This clonotype was recorded at least ten times. V and J are TRBV27 and TRBJ1-4, with TRBD1 identical over 9 bases. CDR1 and CDR2 (germline): MNHEY, SMNVEV (reference sequence). The CDR3 totals 15 residues. V gave up 9 bases and J gave up 5 bases; unmatched junction bases: 10. The CDR3 sequence: CASPNRDRENEKLFF. As DNA, the CDR3 is TGTGCCAGTCCCAACCGGGACAGGGAGAATGAAAAACTGTTTTTT.

Many counts were recorded for this clonotype. The chain links TRBV6-6 to TRBJ1-2; 9 bases map to TRBD1. Losses at the gene ends were 0 bases for V and 5 bases for J; bases not matched to a gene: 7. This CDR3 region has 16 residues. The germline gives CDR1 MNHNY, CDR2 SVGAGI (reference sequence). CDR3 nucleotides: TGTGCCAGCAGTTACTCTGGACAGGGGATTACGTATGGCTACACCTTC. This sequence encodes CASSYSGQGITYGYTF.

This clonotype occurred many times. The rearrangement uses TRBV11-2 and TRBJ2-7; TRBD1 matches 9 bases. CDR3 length equals 20 residues. Germline V gene data show CDR1 as SGHAT and CDR2 as FQNNGV. J lost 1 base, V lost 1 base, and 17 bases had no gene match. The DNA for the CDR3 is TGTGCCAGCAGCTTAGCCGTCCGGGACAGGGCTTGGGGGTCATCCTACGAGCAGTACTTC. It encodes CASSLAVRDRAWGSSYEQYF.

This clonotype was counted ten times or more. The chain has TRBV3-1 and TRBJ1-1, with 9 bases aligning to TRBD1. The CDR3 has 14 residues. Looked up from germline, CDR1 is LGHDT and CDR2 is YNNKEL (reference sequence). With 6 bases clipped from V and 3 bases from J, the junction kept 5 bases outside the gene matches. CDR3 nucleotides: TGTGCCAGCAGTTTCACAGGGGGCGACACTGAAGCTTTCTTT. Its translation: CASSFTGGDTEAFF.

The V call is TRBV5-4, the J call TRBJ2-4, with D tentatively TRBD2 (5 bases). Trimming stripped 5 bases from V and 0 bases from J, with 15 bases between. CDR1 is SGHNT and CDR2 is YYREEE in the germline V gene (reference sequence). This CDR3 has 16 amino acids. The CDR3 DNA reads TGTGCCAGCAGTCGCAAGGGAGTACCAGCCAAAAACATTCAGTACTTC. It translates to CASSRKGVPAKNIQYF.

The table lists this clonotype with many counts. V usage is TRBV2 and J usage is TRBJ2-3; D perhaps matches TRBD2 (6 bases). Germline V gene sequence: CDR1 SNHLY, CDR2 FYNNEI. The germline V and J ends were trimmed by 7 bases and 0 bases, with 11 bases remaining between them. The CDR3 has 14 amino acids. CDR3 sequence: CASKEGRSTDTQYF. The CDR3 DNA is TGTGCCAGCAAGGAGGGAAGAAGCACAGATACGCAGTATTTT.

This clonotype was detected only a few times. With a much larger clone just one base away, this may be a read error. This sequence joins TRBV10-3 and TRBJ2-3; no clear D. The DNA matches TRBJ1-5 better at its end, which makes the J call doubtful. The germline V gene encodes CDR1 ENHRY and CDR2 SYGVKD. The CDR3 has 13 amino acids. CDR3 loop: CAISEGLESTQHF. CDR3 sequence (DNA): TGTGCCATCAGTGAGGGGTTGGAGAGTACGCAGCATTTT.

CDR3 loop: CSAGRGQPSYEQYF. CDR3 in DNA: TGCAGTGCTGGACGGGGACAGCCCTCCTACGAGCAGTACTTC. The chain links TRBV20-1 to TRBJ2-7; 7 nucleotides match TRBD1. Germline-derived CDR1 and CDR2 are DFQATT and SNEGSKA (reference sequence). The CDR3 sequence is 14 residues long. The ends lost 5 bases at V and 0 bases at J; junction bases unmatched: 7.

This clonotype has a count of ten or more. The chain combines TRBV6-1 with TRBJ1-5; 9 bases fit TRBD1. The CDR3 loop spans 16 amino acids. The germline gives CDR1 MNHNS, CDR2 SASEGT. After removal of 5 bases from V and 2 bases from J, the junction contained 7 bases not matched to a gene. The CDR3 region has the DNA TGTGCCAGCAGTACTCACCGGGACAGGGGCAATCAGCCCCAGCATTTT. It encodes CASSTHRDRGNQPQHF.

This clonotype was detected ten times or more. This chain uses TRBV29-1 with TRBJ2-1; 7 positions match TRBD1. The V gene end was trimmed by 7 bases and the J gene end by 6 bases; junction bases not matched to a gene: 12. This CDR3 spans 14 amino acids. The germline V gene encodes CDR1 SQVTM and CDR2 ANQGSEA. CDR3 bases: TGCAGCGCCGTTGGACAGGTACCGACCAATGAGCAGTTCTTC. It translates to CSAVGQVPTNEQFF.

This clonotype was recorded at least ten times. V is TRBV6-1 and J is TRBJ2-7; 9 positions agree with TRBD1. Germline V gene sequence: CDR1 MNHNS, CDR2 SASEGT. J was trimmed by 3 bases and V by 4 bases; bases with no gene match: 7. The CDR3 contains 15 residues. The CDR3 reads CASSGTGTGLYEQYF. The CDR3 nucleotides read TGTGCCAGCAGTGGGACCGGGACAGGGCTCTACGAGCAGTACTTC.

The gene calls are TRBV5-1 and TRBJ1-5, with 7 bases that match TRBD1. The CDR3 has 16 amino acids. Germline V CDR1 and CDR2: SGHRS, YFSETQ. V shed 4 bases and J 0 bases; nucleotides not matched to a gene: 7. This chain's CDR3 is CASSPDGTDSNQPQHF. The CDR3 region has the DNA TGCGCCAGCAGCCCGGACGGGACAGATAGCAATCAGCCCCAGCATTTT. Using reference TRBV5-1 and TRBJ1-5 for the parts outside the CDR3, the full variable domain is KAGVTQTPRYLIKTRGQQVTLSCSPISGHRSVSWYQQTPGQGLQFLFEYFSETQRNKGNFPGRFSGRQFSNSRSEMNVSTLELGDSALYLCASSPDGTDSNQPQHFGDGTRLSIL.

This clonotype appeared a few times. This rearrangement joins TRBV28 to TRBJ1-5; 9 bases are shared with TRBD1. This CDR3 contains 14 residues. Trimming cost V 9 bases and J 6 bases; bases outside gene matches: 9. Germline CDR1 and CDR2: MDHEN and SYDVKM. The DNA of the CDR3 is TGTGCCAGTACTCCGGGACAGGGTACTCAGCCCCAGCATTTT. Protein product: CASTPGQGTQPQHF.

J is TRBJ2-6 and V is TRBV19, with D maybe TRBD1 (5 bases). The V end was cut by 4 bases, the J end by 4 bases, with 14 bases between. CDR1 and CDR2 from the germline V gene are LNHDA and SQIVND (reference sequence). The CDR3 has 16 amino acids. The CDR3, as DNA: TGTGCCAGTAGTAACATCCAGGGTTTGGGGGCCAACGTCCTGACTTTC. It specifies CASSNIQGLGANVLTF. The variable domain in full, completed from reference TRBV19 and TRBJ2-6, reads DGGITQSPKYLFRKEGQNVTLSCEQNLNHDAMYWYRQDPGQGLRLIYYSQIVNDFQKGDIAEGYSVSREKKESFPLTVTSAQKNPTAFYLCASSNIQGLGANVLTFGAGSRLTVL.

This clonotype has a handful of counts. Being one base from a much bigger clone, this may be a read error. The gene calls are TRBV20-1 and TRBJ1-1; TRBD1 is a possible D gene (5 bases). The germline V gene encodes CDR1 DFQATT and CDR2 SNEGSKA (reference sequence). This CDR3 is built from 12 residues. The CDR3, as DNA: TGCAGTGTGCAAGGGGCGAACACTGGAGCTTTCTTT. It translates to CSVQGANTGAFF.

For the CDR3, the DNA is TGTGCCAGCAGCTCCGGGACAGGGCGAGATACGCAGTATTTT. It encodes CASSSGTGRDTQYF. The chain has TRBV7-9 and TRBJ2-3, with 9 bases that match TRBD1. V lost 4 bases, J lost 5 bases, and 4 bases stayed unmatched. The CDR3 consists of 14 residues. Germline V gene sequence: CDR1 SEHNR, CDR2 FQNEAQ (reference sequence).